The 32 T cell receptor beta chains reported below all come from one sample, sequenced in a study of Graves' ophthalmopathy and Graves' hyperthyroidism. RNA transcripts yielded amplified TCR beta CDR3 regions. Second-round multiplex PCR came after a first-round RT-PCR that employed HTBI primers. TCRdb processed the multiplex PCR reads anew with MiXCR; each CDR3 protein has one entry. Among about 1.2 million distinct CDR3 sequences, about 38% were seen once, and the ten largest hold 8.5% to 14%. Sequenced: peripheral blood or thyroid tissue (not recorded which). The receptors come from an adult man with Graves' hyperthyroidism.

Ten or more counts support this clonotype. The gene calls are TRBV2 and TRBJ1-4; no clear D gene. The CDR3 length is 11 residues. Germline V gives CDR1 SNHLY, CDR2 FYNNEI. V shed 5 bases and J shed 5 bases, with 3 bases lying between them. CDR3 sequence reads: CASSFNEKLFF. The CDR3 region has the DNA TGTGCCAGCAGTTTCAATGAAAAACTGTTTTTT.

V and J are TRBV5-1 and TRBJ2-2; D is ambiguous. CDR3 length equals 14 residues. Germline lookup yields CDR1 SGHRS and CDR2 YFSETQ. V lost 0 bases and J lost 5, with 8 bases in between. CDR3 DNA: TGCGCCAGCAGCTTGGAATTTCTAACCGGGGAGCTGTTTTTT. Its protein is CASSLEFLTGELFF.

This clonotype was observed many times. The V gene is TRBV5-5, the J gene TRBJ1-6, with D perhaps TRBD1 (6 bases). The germline V gene encodes CDR1 SGHKS and CDR2 YYEKEE (reference sequence). The CDR3 is 14 amino acids. V was shortened by 6 bases and J by 12 bases, with 19 bases between the two germline ends. Written as DNA, the CDR3 is TGTGCCAGCACGCCTCGGACAGAACAGAAACCCCTCCACTTT. This codes for CASTPRTEQKPLHF.

The chain recombines TRBV9 with TRBJ1-1, with 11 nucleotides matching TRBD1. Losses at the gene ends were 2 bases for V and 6 bases for J; bases not matched to a gene: 6. The CDR3 has 15 residues. The germline gives CDR1 SGDLS, CDR2 YYNGEE. The CDR3 DNA is TGTGCCAGCAGCGTTCTCGGACAGGGGGCGTCTGAAGCTTTCTTT. It yields the protein CASSVLGQGASEAFF.

The table lists this clonotype with many counts. This chain links TRBV7-9 with TRBJ1-4, with D possibly being TRBD1 (6 bases). V lost 6 bases and J lost 4, with 12 bases in between. Germline CDR1 is SEHNR and CDR2 is FQNEAQ (reference sequence). This CDR3 spans 14 amino acids. Here the CDR3 DNA reads TGTGCCAGCAGTGAAGGGGGGCTTAATGAAAAACTGTTTTTT. It yields the protein CASSEGGLNEKLFF.

This clonotype was found many times. This chain uses TRBV19 with TRBJ1-5, with TRBD1 matching over 8 bases. This CDR3 contains 15 residues. From germline, CDR1 is LNHDA and CDR2 SQIVND (reference sequence). With 5 bases clipped from V and 5 bases from J, the junction kept 8 bases outside the gene matches. CDR3 bases: TGTGCCAGTAGTTTCGACAGGGGAGGGGATCAGCCCCAGCATTTT. The encoded protein is CASSFDRGGDQPQHF. The whole variable domain, remainder taken from reference TRBV19 and TRBJ1-5, is DGGITQSPKYLFRKEGQNVTLSCEQNLNHDAMYWYRQDPGQGLRLIYYSQIVNDFQKGDIAEGYSVSREKKESFPLTVTSAQKNPTAFYLCASSFDRGGDQPQHFGDGTRLSIL.

This rearrangement joins TRBV2 to TRBJ2-5, with a tentative D call TRBD1 (5 bases). CDR1 SNHLY and CDR2 FYNNEI come from the germline V gene. With 5 bases removed from V and 2 bases from J, the gap between germline ends came to 24 bases. The CDR3 is made up of 18 amino acids. CDR3 region: CASSSPGSPARIQETQYF. The CDR3 region has the DNA TGTGCCAGCAGTTCCCCAGGGTCCCCCGCACGAATACAAGAGACCCAGTACTTC.

V usage is TRBV6-5 and J usage is TRBJ1-1; D remains unclear. Germline values: CDR1 MNHEY, CDR2 SVGAGI. The CDR3 covers 15 residues. Trimming left V 2 bases short and J 4 bases short, with 14 bases between. The CDR3, as DNA: TGTGCCAGCAGTTACCCCGCAACCGGAGCCACTGAAGCTTTCTTT. This sequence encodes CASSYPATGATEAFF.

This clonotype appeared a few times. The chain joins TRBV12-3 or TRBV12-4 to TRBJ2-7; 7 nucleotides line up with TRBD1. The trim removed 6 bases at V and 2 bases at J, leaving 10 bases unmatched. This CDR3 spans 15 amino acids. Here the CDR3 reads CASSLGQAWTYEQYF. In DNA, the CDR3 is TGTGCCAGCAGCCTAGGACAGGCCTGGACCTACGAGCAGTACTTC.

The count of this clonotype is one. One junction end does not reproduce the germline sequence, and a read error may be involved. The rearrangement uses TRBV7-8 and TRBJ1-5, with D uncertain. This CDR3 contains 14 residues. CDR1 and CDR2 from the germline V gene are SGHVS and FQNEAQ. CDR3 loop: CASGLGVGNQPQHF. CDR3 bases: TGTGCCAGCGGCTTAGGAGTGGGCAATCAGCCCCAGCATTTT.

This clonotype was counted many times. At one end, the junction sequence differs from germline, possibly due to a read error. This chain links TRBV7-8 with TRBJ2-5; D unresolved. The CDR3 is made up of 15 amino acids. Per the germline V gene, CDR1 is SGHVS and CDR2 is FQNEAQ. CDR3 protein: CASSLGVASQGTQYF. The CDR3 DNA reads as TGTGCCAGCAGCTTAGGGGTGGCCAGCCAAGGGACCCAGTACTTC.

The chain links TRBV10-3 to TRBJ2-1, with 7 bases identical to TRBD1. The germline CDR1 and CDR2 sequences are ENHRY and SYGVKD. CDR3 length: 14 amino acids. J lost 8 bases, V lost 4 bases, and 8 bases had no gene match. The CDR3 protein is CAISGLDRVYEQFF. CDR3 coding DNA: TGTGCCATCAGTGGCCTCGACAGGGTTTATGAGCAGTTCTTC.

The chain links TRBV2 to TRBJ1-1, with D possibly TRBD1 on 5 matching bases. Between the trimmed V and J ends, which lost 5 bases and 7 bases, there was a span of 17 bases. Germline-derived CDR1 and CDR2 are SNHLY and FYNNEI. The CDR3 spans 14 residues. The CDR3 region has the DNA TGTGCCAGCAGTCTACAGGATGTGGGTGTTGAAGCTTTCTTT. This codes for CASSLQDVGVEAFF.

CDR3 DNA sequence: TGTGCCATCAGTGAGTTCTCGAGGAGGAGTACCTACGAGCAGTACTTC. Amino acid sequence: CAISEFSRRSTYEQYF. The chain has TRBV10-3 and TRBJ2-7, with D possibly being TRBD2 (5 bases). CDR1 and CDR2 from the germline V gene are ENHRY and SYGVKD. Trimming cost V 1 base and J 2 bases, with 15 bases left between them. The CDR3 is 16 amino acids.

V gene TRBV29-1 combines with J gene TRBJ1-2; D uncertain. The CDR3 runs 10 residues. The V gene lost 7 bases and the J gene lost 8 bases, with 11 bases spanning the gap. Germline CDR1 SQVTM, CDR2 ANQGSEA. This CDR3 reads CSAGFRGYTF. Written as DNA, the CDR3 is TGCAGCGCGGGATTTAGGGGCTACACCTTC.

This clonotype was detected ten times or more. The V call is TRBV2, the J call TRBJ2-2; no clear D. The CDR3 length is 14 residues. Germline CDR1 and CDR2: SNHLY and FYNNEI. The ends were cut back, 0 bases at V and 4 bases at J, with 6 bases in the middle. The CDR3 loop is CASSEAPTTGELFF. CDR3 sequence (DNA): TGTGCCAGCAGTGAAGCGCCGACCACCGGGGAGCTGTTTTTT.

This clonotype was seen ten or more times. The gene calls are TRBV6-5 and TRBJ1-1, with 11 positions matching TRBD1. The V gene's germline CDR1 is MNHEY and CDR2 SVGAGI. The CDR3 has 14 amino acids. V lost 5 bases to trimming and J lost 8 bases; unmatched junction nucleotides: 7. The CDR3 loop reads CASSHTDRGPEAFF. The CDR3 nucleotides are TGTGCCAGCAGTCACACGGACAGGGGGCCCGAAGCTTTCTTT.

This clonotype was picked up one time. The junction shows a germline mismatch at one end, possibly a read error. The CDR3 DNA sequence: TGCGCTAGCAGTGAGTCGTATGGAGAGGCTAACTATGGCTACACCTTC. Translating it yields CASSESYGEANYGYTF. This chain joins TRBV10-2 and TRBJ1-2; no definite D call. The CDR3 sequence is 16 residues long. Germline V gene data show CDR1 as WSHSY and CDR2 as SAAADI.

This clonotype was seen many times. This sequence joins TRBV6-4 and TRBJ2-5; D is ambiguous. The germline CDR1 and CDR2 sequences are MRHNA and SNTAGT. Trimming removed 8 bases from V and 5 bases from J, with 15 bases in between. The CDR3 consists of 13 residues. This chain's CDR3 is CASPRRSEETQYF. For the CDR3, the DNA is TGTGCCAGCCCCAGAAGGTCCGAGGAGACCCAGTACTTC.

Notes on this clonotype: The junction does not match germline at one end; this may be a read error. The chain couples TRBV10-2 to TRBJ2-7, with TRBD2 as a possible D gene (6 bases). The germline V gene encodes CDR1 WSHSY and CDR2 SAAADI. The length of the CDR3 is 14 residues. DNA for the CDR3: TGCGCCAGCAGTGCCGGACTAACCTCCTACGAGCAATACTTC. This gives the protein CASSAGLTSYEQYF.

This clonotype was seen many times. The chain is built from TRBV5-1 and TRBJ2-7; 7 bases align to TRBD1. The V segment lost 2 bases and the J segment 4 bases; nucleotides outside the gene matches: 9. This CDR3 comprises 15 residues. Germline assignment: CDR1 SGHRS and CDR2 YFSETQ. CDR3 DNA sequence: TGCGCCAGCAGCTTAACAGGGGACCCAACATACGAGCAGTACTTC. Translated: CASSLTGDPTYEQYF.

V and J are TRBV20-1 and TRBJ2-7; the match to TRBD1 covers 7 bases. The CDR3 spans 12 residues. CDR1 and CDR2 from the germline V gene are DFQATT and SNEGSKA (reference sequence). The CDR3 reads CRAGTDFYEQYF. In DNA form, the CDR3 reads TGCAGAGCCGGGACAGACTTCTACGAGCAGTACTTC.

As regards this clonotype: The conserved final phenylalanine or tryptophan is absent from the CDR3, which likely points to a read error. Because the CDR3's place on the DNA is in doubt, the DNA is left out and the CDR3 is given as listed by TCRdb. The chain employs TRBV20-1 and TRBJ2-2; no DNA check was done on the table's D call, TRBD2. The CDR3 is 8 residues long, counting both termini. Germline values: CDR1 DFQATT, CDR2 SNEGSKA (reference sequence). CDR3 residues: CSARARTS.

The chain has TRBV2 and TRBJ1-6; D perhaps matches TRBD1 (6 bases). The CDR3 is made up of 12 amino acids. Germline CDR1 reads SNHLY; CDR2 reads FYNNEI. The V end was cut by 5 bases, the J end by 13 bases, with 12 bases between. The CDR3: CASSYGGRPLHF. The CDR3, as DNA: TGTGCCAGCAGTTACGGGGGCAGGCCCCTCCACTTT.

DNA of the CDR3: TGTGCCAGCAGTAAGGGGGAGCAGTACTTC. Its translation is CASSKGEQYF. This chain links TRBV2 with TRBJ2-7; possible D gene TRBD1, 5 bases. Germline V gene lookup returns CDR1 SNHLY and CDR2 FYNNEI. CDR3 length equals 10 residues. The V and J ends lost 5 bases and 7 bases respectively, with 6 bases between them.

The table lists this clonotype with many counts. The chain couples TRBV29-1 to TRBJ1-2, with D perhaps matching TRBD1 (5 bases). Germline CDR1 SQVTM, CDR2 ANQGSEA. This CDR3 region has 13 residues. V lost 5 bases and J 2 bases, leaving 12 bases between the germline ends. CDR3 sequence (DNA): TGCAGCGTTATGGCGGGGCAGAACTATGGCTACACCTTC. Amino acid sequence: CSVMAGQNYGYTF.

This clonotype has ten or more counts. The chain carries TRBV9 and TRBJ2-5; no firm D call. V shed 0 bases and J shed 1 base, with 7 bases lying between them. The CDR3 extends over 14 amino acids. From germline, CDR1 is SGDLS and CDR2 YYNGEE. In DNA, the CDR3 is TGTGCCAGCAGCGTAGCCGGCACCCAAGAGACCCAGTACTTC. This translates into CASSVAGTQETQYF.

This clonotype was counted many times. The chain has TRBV10-3 and TRBJ2-7, with D possibly being TRBD1 (5 bases). Trimming cost V 8 bases and J 0 bases, with 14 bases left between them. CDR1 is ENHRY and CDR2 is SYGVKD in the germline V gene. This CDR3 has 14 residues. CDR3 region: CAILKQESSYEQYF. The CDR3 region has the DNA TGTGCCATCTTAAAACAGGAAAGCTCCTACGAGCAGTACTTC.

This clonotype was recorded at least ten times. The CDR3 here is CSARLGLSPYTYEQYF. In DNA form, the CDR3 reads TGCAGTGCTAGGTTAGGGCTAAGTCCCTACACCTACGAGCAGTACTTC. V gene TRBV20-1 combines with J gene TRBJ2-7; D is ambiguous. V was cut by 3 bases and J by 2 bases, with 20 bases left in between. The CDR3 runs to 16 residues. CDR1 is DFQATT and CDR2 is SNEGSKA in the germline V gene (reference sequence).

This clonotype has only a few counts. The CDR3 DNA reads as TGTGCCAGCACTCTCCCTGGGGTGCAGCGGGTCATCGTTTTGGGCTACGAGCAGTACTTC. Translated, it gives CASTLPGVQRVIVLGYEQYF. The chain employs TRBV12-3 or TRBV12-4 and TRBJ2-7; maybe TRBD2 (6 bases). The CDR3 is made up of 20 amino acids. Deletions cut 7 bases from V and 3 bases from J, with 34 bases between.

The chain has TRBV2 and TRBJ1-5; TRBD1 aligns across 8 bases. Germline lookup yields CDR1 SNHLY and CDR2 FYNNEI. This CDR3 is built from 14 residues. V lost 6 bases to trimming and J lost 6 bases; unmatched junction nucleotides: 7. The CDR3 bases are TGTGCCAGCAGCCCGTCAGGGGGCTTTCAGCCCCAGCATTTT. Amino acid sequence: CASSPSGGFQPQHF.

The V gene is TRBV10-3, the J gene TRBJ1-2, with D possibly TRBD1 on 6 matching bases. In germline, CDR1 is ENHRY, CDR2 SYGVKD. This CDR3 comprises 15 residues. V lost 4 bases to trimming and J lost 4 bases, with 16 bases between them. Here the CDR3 DNA reads TGTGCCATCAGTGGCCAGGGGCAGATCCTCTATGGCTACACCTTC. Amino acids: CAISGQGQILYGYTF.